This T cell receptor (beta chain) was captured in a study of cytomegalovirus exposure and HLA in healthy donors. Germline CDR1 reads MNHEY; CDR2 reads SVGAGI. The CDR3 extends over 14 amino acids. The V end lost 2 bases, the J end lost 7 bases, and 15 bases lay between the germline ends. The PCR ran on 60 Vbeta and 13 Jbeta primers. Here immunoSEQ multiplex PCR was the method, and the copy in TCRdb shows in-frame clones only, minus some. In the table there are some 120,000 clones, 74% of which are singletons. The origin of this receptor is a woman in her forties or fifties in good health and CMV-seropositive. The J gene is TRBJ2-7, the V gene TRBV6-5; tentative D call: TRBD2 (5 bases). Sequences were obtained from PBMCs. CDR3 coding DNA: TGTGCCAGCAGTTACCCCGGGAATGCGGAGGAGCAGTACTTC. As protein: CASSYPGNAEEQYF.